Below, 15 T cell receptor beta chains from the same sample are listed, as sequenced in a study of control samples from healthy donors and cancer patients. TCRdb's copy holds only in-frame clones and misses some; the assay was immunoSEQ multiplex PCR. The sample has 200,000 or so clones; roughly 94% are singletons. The specimen sequenced was blood. The receptor set was obtained from a man aged 45-60 years in good health.

The chain has TRBV4-1 and TRBJ2-3; 10 bases line up with TRBD2. The V and J ends lost 4 bases and 2 bases, in that order; junction bases with no gene match: 12. Germline V gives CDR1 MGHRA, CDR2 YSYEKL. The CDR3 covers 18 residues. As DNA, the CDR3 is TGCGCCAGCAGCCGGGGCTGGGGTAGCGGGGGGCCCACAGATACGCAGTATTTT. It encodes CASSRGWGSGGPTDTQYF.

The genes are TRBV5-4 and TRBJ1-2; 11 nucleotides line up with TRBD1. The V gene end was trimmed by 4 bases and the J gene end by 8 bases; junction bases not matched to a gene: 7. In germline, CDR1 is SGHNT, CDR2 YYREEE (reference sequence). The CDR3 has 14 amino acids. The chain's CDR3 is CASSLDRGREGYTF. The CDR3 DNA reads TGTGCCAGCAGCCTGGACAGGGGGCGGGAGGGCTACACCTTC.

This clone was seen once. V gene TRBV5-1 combines with J gene TRBJ2-7; a possible D gene is TRBD1 (5 bases). Trimming stripped 7 bases from V and 3 bases from J, with 8 bases between. Germline CDR1 and CDR2: SGHRS and YFSETQ. The CDR3 runs to 11 residues. DNA for the CDR3: TGCGCCAGCTACGACAGCTACGAGCAGTACTTC. It encodes CASYDSYEQYF.

V and J are TRBV5-8 and TRBJ1-5, with a tentative D call TRBD1 (5 bases). Germline lookup yields CDR1 SGHTS and CDR2 YDEGEE. V lost 4 bases, J lost 7 bases, and 18 bases lay in between. The CDR3 extends over 15 amino acids. This CDR3 is CASSQNIVGEQPQHF. The CDR3 region has the DNA TGTGCCAGCAGCCAGAATATTGTGGGGGAACAGCCCCAGCATTTT.

The CDR3 DNA reads as TGTGCCAGCAGTTACTCGAGTGCGGGGGGGAATCAGCCCCAGCATTTT. This sequence encodes CASSYSSAGGNQPQHF. The chain has TRBV6-5 and TRBJ1-5, with a tentative D call TRBD1 (5 bases). CDR3 length equals 16 residues. V was cut by 0 bases and J by 4 bases, with 13 bases left in between. The germline V gene encodes CDR1 MNHEY and CDR2 SVGAGI.

The V gene is TRBV19, the J gene TRBJ1-1; TRBD1 aligns across 7 bases. CDR3 size: 14 residues. Germline V gene data show CDR1 as LNHDA and CDR2 as SQIVND (reference sequence). Unmatched junction bases numbered 6, after V lost 3 bases and J lost 5 bases. Here the CDR3 DNA reads TGTGCCAGTAGTATTCGACAGGGAAAAACTGAAGCTTTCTTT. The encoded protein is CASSIRQGKTEAFF.

This chain connects TRBV20-1 to TRBJ2-7; TRBD2 matches at 8 bases. Germline V gene data show CDR1 as DFQATT and CDR2 as SNEGSKA (reference sequence). The CDR3 extends over 14 amino acids. V lost 3 bases, J lost 4 bases, and 8 bases stayed unmatched. Here the CDR3 DNA reads TGCAGTGCTAGTAACAGCGGGGGTAGGTACGAGCAGTACGTC. This encodes CSASNSGGRYEQYV.

This chain joins TRBV2 and TRBJ2-3; 7 positions agree with TRBD2. The CDR3 runs to 16 residues. With 5 bases clipped from V and 4 bases from J, the junction kept 12 bases outside the gene matches. Germline V gives CDR1 SNHLY, CDR2 FYNNEI. In DNA, the CDR3 is TGTGCCAGCAGTCCTACAGCGGGAAGATGGGCAGATACGCAGTATTTT. Protein product: CASSPTAGRWADTQYF.

The chain employs TRBV7-9 and TRBJ1-1; 8 bases align to TRBD1. The CDR3 has 14 residues. The V and J ends lost 3 bases and 5 bases, in that order; junction bases with no gene match: 5. The V gene's germline CDR1 is SEHNR and CDR2 FQNEAQ (reference sequence). The CDR3 sequence: CASSFSDRVTEAFF. The CDR3 DNA reads TGTGCCAGCAGCTTTTCGGACAGGGTAACTGAAGCTTTCTTT.

The chain carries TRBV29-1 and TRBJ1-1, with D perhaps TRBD1 (5 bases). This CDR3 comprises 13 residues. Germline CDR1 SQVTM, CDR2 ANQGSEA. Trimming cost V 6 bases and J 4 bases, with 15 bases left between them. CDR3 sequence: CSVGAGPATEAFF. For the CDR3, the DNA is TGCAGCGTCGGTGCAGGGCCCGCCACTGAAGCTTTCTTT.

The CDR3 sequence is CATDDRGAAPYNEQFF. The CDR3 coding sequence is TGTGCCACCGACGATCGTGGGGCAGCTCCCTACAATGAGCAGTTCTTC. V gene TRBV28 combines with J gene TRBJ2-1; maybe TRBD1 (5 bases). In germline, CDR1 is MDHEN, CDR2 SYDVKM. The length of the CDR3 is 16 residues. V lost 10 bases and J 2 bases, leaving 21 bases between the germline ends. Full variable domain (outside the CDR3, taken from reference TRBV28 and TRBJ2-1): DVKVTQSSRYLVKRTGEKVFLECVQDMDHENMFWYRQDPGLGLRLIYFSYDVKMKEKGDIPEGYSVSREKKERFSLILESASTNQTSMYLCATDDRGAAPYNEQFFGPGTRLTVL.

Concerning this clone itself: The junction and the germline gene differ at one end; a read error may be behind it. The V and J genes are TRBV2 and TRBJ2-1, with TRBD1 matching over 8 bases. Germline V gene lookup returns CDR1 SNHLY and CDR2 FYNNEI. The CDR3 covers 14 residues. CDR3 in amino acids: CASREEDRANEQFF. The CDR3 nucleotides are TGTGCCAGCAGGGAAGAGGACAGGGCCAATGAGCAGTTCTTC.

The rearrangement links TRBV4-1 to TRBJ1-5; 7 nucleotides agree with TRBD1. CDR3 size: 14 residues. Germline loops: CDR1 MGHRA, CDR2 YSYEKL. After removal of 5 bases from V and 10 bases from J, the junction contained 11 bases not matched to a gene. CDR3 DNA: TGCGCCAGCAGCGGACAGGAGGTGCACCGACCCCAGCATTTT. This codes for CASSGQEVHRPQHF.

V is TRBV6-1 and J is TRBJ1-4, with unresolved D. This CDR3 spans 13 amino acids. Per germline, CDR1 MNHNS and CDR2 SASEGT. Trimming took off 1 base at V and 9 bases at J, with 9 bases between the two ends. CDR3 coding DNA: TGTGCCAGCAGTGAAGGGGAAATGAAAAAACTGTTTTTT. Translating gives CASSEGEMKKLFF.

The chain links TRBV5-1 to TRBJ2-3, with 7 bases that match TRBD2. CDR1 is SGHRS and CDR2 is YFSETQ in the germline V gene. The CDR3 loop spans 15 amino acids. Unmatched junction bases numbered 7, after V lost 4 bases and J lost 2 bases. CDR3 DNA sequence: TGCGCCAGCAGCCGCCCTAGCGGATCCACAGATACGCAGTATTTT. It encodes CASSRPSGSTDTQYF.